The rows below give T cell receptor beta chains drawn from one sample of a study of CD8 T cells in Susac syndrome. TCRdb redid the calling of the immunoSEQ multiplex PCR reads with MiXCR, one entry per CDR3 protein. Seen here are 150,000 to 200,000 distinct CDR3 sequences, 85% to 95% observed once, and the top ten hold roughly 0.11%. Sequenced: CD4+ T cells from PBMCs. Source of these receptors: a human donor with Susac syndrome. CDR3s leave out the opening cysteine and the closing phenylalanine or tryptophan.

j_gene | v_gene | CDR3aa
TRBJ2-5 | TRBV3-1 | ASSQVSGSETQY
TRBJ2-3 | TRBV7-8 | ASSLGGASTDTQY
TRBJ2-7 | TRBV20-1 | SVPGTSSYEQY
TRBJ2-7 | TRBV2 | ASSELGTSGGAEY
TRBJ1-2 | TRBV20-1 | SAWDLPQASYGYT
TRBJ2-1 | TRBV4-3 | ASSHGGLADNEQF
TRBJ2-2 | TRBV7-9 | ASSSGAGPANTGELF
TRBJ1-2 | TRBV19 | ASNVAGSGYT
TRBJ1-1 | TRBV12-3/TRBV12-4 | ASRLTRNTEAF
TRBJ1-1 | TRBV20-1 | SVKENTEAF
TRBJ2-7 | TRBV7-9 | ASSFAGTGGPGQY
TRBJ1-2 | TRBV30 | ACSQAVRNYGYT
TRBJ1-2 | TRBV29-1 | SAQTGTDSGYT
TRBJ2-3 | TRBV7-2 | ASSLKLGQNTQY
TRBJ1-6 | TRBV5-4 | ASRQDSGSPLH
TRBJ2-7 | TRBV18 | ASSPHNYEQY
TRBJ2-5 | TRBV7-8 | ASSLYGGEAQETQY
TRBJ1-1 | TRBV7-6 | ASSLKHALEAF
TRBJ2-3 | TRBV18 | ASHGGDTQY
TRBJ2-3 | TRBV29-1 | SVGASGTDTQY
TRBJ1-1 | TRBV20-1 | SAIRPGRDYTEAF
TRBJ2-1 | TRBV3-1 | ASSSGTTEF
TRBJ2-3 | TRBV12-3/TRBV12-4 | ASSPQGLAGGQYTQY
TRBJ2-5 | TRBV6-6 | ASSYLTQETQY
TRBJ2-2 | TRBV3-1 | ASSQTAPGELF
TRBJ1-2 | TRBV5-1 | ASSLGQGTGYT
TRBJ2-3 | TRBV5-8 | ASSLGLGDTQY
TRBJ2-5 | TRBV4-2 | ASSPAGEAYRQETQY
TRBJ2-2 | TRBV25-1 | ASSGLDRAAGELF
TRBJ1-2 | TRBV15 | ATSRRDGYT
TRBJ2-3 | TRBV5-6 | ASSLVTFGTDSTDTQY
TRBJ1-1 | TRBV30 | AWSVRPADTEAF
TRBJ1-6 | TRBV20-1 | SARPGDGNSPLH
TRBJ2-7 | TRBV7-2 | ASSLGAGAPYEQY
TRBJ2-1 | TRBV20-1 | SARSSSGGYNEQF
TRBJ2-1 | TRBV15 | ATSSTTRTGRIEQF
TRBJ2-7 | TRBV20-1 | SARPTGTGGVGQPYEQY
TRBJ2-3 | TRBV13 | ASRRGQGADTQY
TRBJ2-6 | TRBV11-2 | ASSPYPLEGGATGANVLT
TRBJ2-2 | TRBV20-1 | SASKSGGGELF
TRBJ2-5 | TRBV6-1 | ASSHPTSGGKETQY
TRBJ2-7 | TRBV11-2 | ASSLVRTGSEQY
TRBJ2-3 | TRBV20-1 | SAATRFFLADTQY
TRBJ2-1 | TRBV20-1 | SARVVVGAGGWDEQF
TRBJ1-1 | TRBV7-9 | ASRGDGQS
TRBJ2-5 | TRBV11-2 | ASSAMRGQETQY
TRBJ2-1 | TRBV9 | ASSVEGQGLNEQF
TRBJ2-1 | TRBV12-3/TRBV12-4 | ASSSLAGAYNEQF
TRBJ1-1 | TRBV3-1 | ASSPPGITEAF
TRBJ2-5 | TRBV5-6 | ASRGPGLQETQY
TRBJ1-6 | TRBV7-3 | ASSLHRDPSSPLH
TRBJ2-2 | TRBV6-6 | ASSTQGTGELF
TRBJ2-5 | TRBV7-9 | ASSLATTSRSSQY
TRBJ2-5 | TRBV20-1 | SARTGFGETQY
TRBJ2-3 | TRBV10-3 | AITGRGSTDTQY
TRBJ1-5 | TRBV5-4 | ASSLPGRNQPQH
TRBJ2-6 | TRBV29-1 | SVDSSGLSGANVLI